This is a list of T cell receptor beta chains from one sample in a study of Ad26.COV2.S vaccination and SARS-CoV-2 variants. Some clones are missing from TCRdb's copy, which holds only in-frame ones; the method was immunoSEQ multiplex PCR. The sample includes about 430,000 clones, more than 80% of them seen just once. The sample consisted of peripheral blood, taken in a trial of Ad26.COV2.S vaccine versus placebo. The source is a person aged 18-60 years who received the Ad26.COV2.S COVID-19 vaccine or a placebo. CDR3s include the opening cysteine and the closing phenylalanine or tryptophan. Each record gives: CDR3 DNA, CDR3 protein, V gene, D gene, J gene, clone size. The D gene is left open where the match is weak. For some rows the clone size is stated as once, few or many, or as a class when expanded; others skip it.

TGTGCCAGCAAGGGGATAGTTAGCACAGATACGCAGTATTTT | CASKGIVSTDTQYF | TRBV2 | - | TRBJ2-3 | -
TGCGCCAGCAGCTTACAACAGGGGGAATATGGCTACACCTTC | CASSLQQGEYGYTF | TRBV5-1 | TRBD1 | TRBJ1-2 | -
TGTGCCAGCAGCCAAGATACGGTCCTTAACTATGGCTACACCTTC | CASSQDTVLNYGYTF | TRBV3-1/TRBV3-2 | - | TRBJ1-2 | few
TGTGCCAGCAGTGATAGCGGGATCGATGAGCAGTTCTTC | CASSDSGIDEQFF | TRBV7-2 | TRBD2 | TRBJ2-1 | -
TGTGCCAGCAGCTTACCCCTAGCCTCTGAGCAGTTCTTC | CASSLPLASEQFF | TRBV11-3 | - | TRBJ2-1 | few
TGCGCCAGCAGCCAGGAAGTCAGCCGAGGGGTCTACAATGAGCAGTTCTTC | CASSQEVSRGVYNEQFF | TRBV4-1 | - | TRBJ2-1 | -
TGTGCCAGCAGTTTATCGCTCCAGGGGATTTTCGAGCAGTACTTC | CASSLSLQGIFEQYF | TRBV27 | - | TRBJ2-7 | -
TGTGCCAGCAGCGTGACCCCGGGACTAGCCCTACCCGGGGAGCTGTTTTTT | CASSVTPGLALPGELFF | TRBV9 | TRBD2 | TRBJ2-2 | -
TGTGCCAGCAGTGAAGGCAGCCCAAATGAGCAGTTCTTC | CASSEGSPNEQFF | TRBV25-1 | - | TRBJ2-1 | -
TGTGCCAGCAGGGGTGGAACTGAAGCTTTCTTT | CASRGGTEAFF | TRBV11-2 | - | TRBJ1-1 | -
TGTGCCATCAGTGAGGGCGGGAGAATCTACGAGCAGTACTTC | CAISEGGRIYEQYF | TRBV10-3 | TRBD2 | TRBJ2-7 | once
TGTGCCAGCAGTACCCCTCCTAGTACGCAGTATTTT | CASSTPPSTQYF | TRBV6-2/TRBV6-3 | - | TRBJ2-3 | -
TGTGCCAGCAGCGTAGGAAGCAACACTGAAGCTTTCTTT | CASSVGSNTEAFF | TRBV9 | - | TRBJ1-1 | -
TGTGCCAGCAGCTCGCCGGGCCGGTCGGACACTGAAGCTTTCTTT | CASSSPGRSDTEAFF | TRBV28 | - | TRBJ1-1 | -
TGTGCCAGCAGCCCAAATACGGATACGCAGTATTTT | CASSPNTDTQYF | TRBV9 | - | TRBJ2-3 | -
TGTGCCAGCAGTTACAGGAGTAATGAAAAACTGTTTTTT | CASSYRSNEKLFF | TRBV6-6 | - | TRBJ1-4 | -
TGTGCCTGGAGCCCCAATGGGGGAAATCGTGGCTACACCTTC | CAWSPNGGNRGYTF | TRBV30 | - | TRBJ1-2 | once
TGTGCCAGCAGCGAGGACACCAAAAACATTCAGTACTTC | CASSEDTKNIQYF | TRBV28 | - | TRBJ2-4 | -
TGCGCCAGCAGCCTAAGGGGGGGAGGGCCCTATGAGCAGTTCTTC | CASSLRGGGPYEQFF | TRBV4-3 | - | TRBJ2-1 | -
TGTGCCTGGAGTGTGGTAGCGGGGGCATACGAGCAGTACTTC | CAWSVVAGAYEQYF | TRBV30 | TRBD2 | TRBJ2-7 | -
TGCAGCGTTGAGGTCACTGAAGCTTTCTTT | CSVEVTEAFF | TRBV29-1 | - | TRBJ1-1 | -
TGTGCCAGCAGTTTCCTGGGACAGGGAGGGGATGAGCAGTTCTTC | CASSFLGQGGDEQFF | TRBV27 | TRBD1 | TRBJ2-1 | -
TGTGCCAGCAGTTCAGGACTAGCGGGAGGGAACGGAGAGACCCAGTACTTC | CASSSGLAGGNGETQYF | TRBV6-2/TRBV6-3 | TRBD2 | TRBJ2-5 | once
TGTGCCAGTAGCAAGGGCCCCGGGACAGGGATCTACGAGCAGTACTTC | CASSKGPGTGIYEQYF | TRBV19 | TRBD1 | TRBJ2-7 | -
TGTGCCAGCAGCTCGACATGGGACGGAGCCTACAATGAGCAGTTCTTC | CASSSTWDGAYNEQFF | TRBV27 | - | TRBJ2-1 | -
TGTGCCAGCAGTCACCCGGTTGTCGCGGGGCTAGACGAGCAGTACTTC | CASSHPVVAGLDEQYF | TRBV6-6 | - | TRBJ2-7 | -
TGTGCCAGCAGCGGATGGGGGAGGTATGGCTACACCTTC | CASSGWGRYGYTF | TRBV28 | - | TRBJ1-2 | once
TGTGCCAGTAGCAAACAGGGGGCAGAGCAGCCCCAGCATTTT | CASSKQGAEQPQHF | TRBV19 | TRBD1 | TRBJ1-5 | -
TGTGCCAGCAGTTCCGGGCTGGATTTCATGAACACTGAAGCTTTCTTT | CASSSGLDFMNTEAFF | TRBV7-9 | - | TRBJ1-1 | -
TGCAGCGTTGAGACAGCCGGGATAACAGATACGCAGTATTTT | CSVETAGITDTQYF | TRBV29-1 | - | TRBJ2-3 | -
TGTGCCAGCAGCTTGGACGCGGGATTCAATCAGCCCCAGCATTTT | CASSLDAGFNQPQHF | TRBV5-4 | - | TRBJ1-5 | -
TGTGCCAGCAGCCAGAGGGGGGGTCGGAGTGAAAAACTGTTTTTT | CASSQRGGRSEKLFF | TRBV3-1/TRBV3-2 | - | TRBJ1-4 | -
TGTGCCAGTAGTACCCGCCGCACGCCCTCTGGAAACACCATATATTTT | CASSTRRTPSGNTIYF | TRBV19 | - | TRBJ1-3 | once
TGTGCCAGCAGCGTAGGTGGGCTCTCCTACGAGCAGTACTTC | CASSVGGLSYEQYF | TRBV9 | - | TRBJ2-7 | -
TGTGCCAGCAGCCAGGGGGAGGACTCTTTCTACGAGCAGTACTTC | CASSQGEDSFYEQYF | TRBV11-3 | - | TRBJ2-7 | -
TGTGCCAGCAGCCAAGCGCTAGCGGGAGGGCGAGAGACCCAGTACTTC | CASSQALAGGRETQYF | TRBV3-1/TRBV3-2 | TRBD2 | TRBJ2-5 | -
TGTGCCAGTAGTATGAATAGCGGGTACTACAATGAGCAGTTCTTC | CASSMNSGYYNEQFF | TRBV19 | TRBD2 | TRBJ2-1 | -
TGTGCCAGCAGCGTAGGCCGGGGACGTACTGAAGCTTTCTTT | CASSVGRGRTEAFF | TRBV9 | - | TRBJ1-1 | -